A selection of T cell receptor beta chains follows, all from one sample in a study of shared T cell receptors in the human thymus. Some clones are missing from TCRdb's copy, which holds only in-frame ones; the method was immunoSEQ multiplex PCR. The sample yields 600,000 or so clones, approximately 89% seen once. The same sample was also used in a study of human thymus T cells.

The sample taken for sequencing was thymocytes. The receptor source for this set is a boy younger than two with a congenital heart defect. Both conserved end residues are part of each CDR3. D genes are given only for firm matches. Only some rows state a clone size, as once, few, many or a class for expanded clones.

V gene	clone size	J gene	D gene	CDR3 protein	CDR3 DNA
TRBV19	NA	TRBJ2-7	NA	CASTPSAGNSYEQYF	TGTGCCAGTACCCCCTCGGCGGGCAACTCCTACGAGCAGTACTTC
TRBV4-1	NA	TRBJ2-1	TRBD2	CASSPQTSGRAGNEQFF	TGCGCCAGCAGCCCCCAAACTAGCGGGAGGGCGGGAAATGAGCAGTTCTTC
TRBV4-3	NA	TRBJ2-1	TRBD2	CASSQVGTSGGNYNEQFF	TGCGCCAGCAGCCAAGTGGGCACTAGCGGGGGGAACTACAATGAGCAGTTCTTC
TRBV6-5	NA	TRBJ1-2	TRBD1	CASSYTQDREDGYTF	TGTGCCAGCAGTTACACCCAGGACAGGGAAGATGGCTACACCTTC
TRBV19	few	TRBJ2-1	TRBD2	CASSRGGEQFF	TGTGCCAGTAGTAGGGGGGGTGAGCAGTTCTTC
TRBV10-3	NA	TRBJ2-7	NA	CAISESGVRGCEQYF	TGTGCCATCAGTGAGTCAGGGGTGCGGGGCTGCGAGCAGTACTTC
TRBV20-1	NA	TRBJ2-3	NA	CSAQRGDTQYF	TGCAGTGCTCAACGGGGAGATACGCAGTATTTT
TRBV5-6	NA	TRBJ2-1	NA	CASSPEGQYNEQFF	TGTGCCAGCAGCCCCGAAGGACAGTACAATGAGCAGTTCTTC
TRBV5-1	NA	TRBJ2-1	NA	CASSLGVANEQFF	TGCGCCAGCAGCTTGGGAGTAGCTAATGAGCAGTTCTTC
TRBV7-2	NA	TRBJ2-6	NA	CASSPLLIGVISGANVLTF	TGTGCCAGCAGCCCACTTCTTATCGGGGTAATCTCTGGGGCCAACGTCCTGACTTTC
TRBV15	NA	TRBJ2-5	TRBD2	CATSRDSWLAGPQETQYF	TGTGCCACCAGCAGAGATTCGTGGCTAGCGGGACCTCAAGAGACCCAGTACTTC
TRBV5-1	NA	TRBJ2-5	TRBD2	CASSLVGGGQETQYF	TGCGCCAGCAGCTTGGTCGGCGGGGGCCAAGAGACCCAGTACTTC
TRBV9	NA	TRBJ2-7	NA	CASSVGTDNYYEQYF	TGTGCCAGCAGCGTAGGGACGGACAATTACTACGAGCAGTACTTC
TRBV7-8	NA	TRBJ2-7	TRBD1	CASSLTGWRMYEQYF	TGTGCCAGCAGCTTGACAGGGTGGCGGATGTACGAGCAGTACTTC
TRBV5-1	NA	TRBJ2-1	TRBD2	CASSLDGGDNEQFF	TGCGCCAGCAGCTTGGATGGGGGGGACAATGAGCAGTTCTTC
TRBV5-6	NA	TRBJ2-5	TRBD1	CASSYRGPEQETQYF	TGTGCCAGCAGCTACAGGGGTCCTGAGCAAGAGACCCAGTACTTC
TRBV5-1	NA	TRBJ2-7	TRBD2	CASSLAYPLAGDYEQYF	TGCGCCAGCAGCTTGGCCTATCCACTAGCGGGAGACTACGAGCAGTACTTC
TRBV15	NA	TRBJ2-1	NA	CATSPSTGYEQFF	TGTGCCACCAGCCCATCCACAGGGTATGAGCAGTTCTTC
TRBV5-1	once	TRBJ2-5	TRBD2	CASSLGTENWRLAGAEETQYF	TGCGCCAGCAGCTTGGGGACAGAAAACTGGAGACTAGCGGGAGCAGAGGAGACCCAGTACTTC
TRBV18	NA	TRBJ2-7	NA	CASSTGIWYEQYF	TGTGCCAGCTCAACGGGGATATGGTACGAGCAGTACTTC
TRBV11-2	NA	TRBJ2-7	TRBD1	CASSLRPAGTGKEQYF	TGTGCCAGCAGCTTAAGGCCCGCCGGGACAGGGAAAGAGCAGTACTTC
TRBV5-1	NA	TRBJ2-1	TRBD1	CASSLALTGSGNEQFF	TGCGCCAGCAGCTTGGCCCTGACAGGGTCAGGCAATGAGCAGTTCTTC
TRBV7-2	NA	TRBJ2-7	NA	CASSLFWGRIYEQYF	TGTGCCAGCAGCTTATTTTGGGGCCGCATCTACGAGCAGTACTTC
TRBV9	NA	TRBJ1-3	NA	CASSVLGQPRDGNTIYF	TGTGCCAGCAGCGTTCTCGGACAGCCTAGGGATGGAAACACCATATATTTT
TRBV25-1	NA	TRBJ1-2	TRBD1	CASSEGNRGRAQYGYTF	TGTGCCAGCAGTGAGGGGAACAGGGGGCGCGCTCAATATGGCTACACCTTC
TRBV7-8	NA	TRBJ1-4	NA	CASSLPTTDSNEKLFF	TGTGCCAGCAGCTTGCCCACGACCGACTCAAATGAAAAACTGTTTTTT
TRBV5-1	NA	TRBJ1-5	TRBD1	CASPGDRGRFVECQPQHF	TGCGCCAGCCCAGGCGACAGGGGGCGATTCGTTGAGTGTCAGCCCCAGCATTTT
TRBV4-2	NA	TRBJ1-1	TRBD1	CASRTGTVEANTEAFF	TGTGCCAGCAGAACCGGGACAGTAGAAGCGAACACTGAAGCTTTCTTT
TRBV5-6	NA	TRBJ2-3	TRBD2	CASSLGGRAGDTQYF	TGTGCCAGCAGCTTAGGCGGGAGGGCCGGAGATACGCAGTATTTT
TRBV11-1	NA	TRBJ2-3	NA	CASRGTMHTDTQYF	TGTGCCAGCAGAGGAACTATGCACACAGATACGCAGTATTTT
TRBV7-9	NA	TRBJ1-6	NA	CAGGANSPLHF	TGTGCGGGGGGGGCTAATTCACCCCTCCACTTT
TRBV11-2	once	TRBJ2-7	TRBD1	CASSPRQGDYEQYF	TGTGCCAGCAGCCCTCGACAGGGGGACTACGAGCAGTACTTC
TRBV5-6	once	TRBJ1-1	TRBD1	CASSLEAGGNTEAFF	TGTGCCAGCAGCTTGGAGGCAGGGGGCAACACTGAAGCTTTCTTT
TRBV15	NA	TRBJ2-1	TRBD1	CATSTSDRATNNEQFF	TGTGCCACCAGCACCTCGGACAGGGCAACAAACAATGAGCAGTTCTTC
TRBV14	NA	TRBJ2-2	NA	CASSQAGHGELFF	TGTGCCAGCAGCCAAGCAGGTCACGGGGAGCTGTTTTTT
TRBV30	few	TRBJ2-3	TRBD2	CAWGLAGDTQYF	TGTGCGTGGGGGCTAGCGGGAGATACGCAGTATTTT
TRBV5-7	NA	TRBJ2-5	TRBD2	CASSPGLAEGSETQYF	TGTGCCAGCAGCCCCGGACTAGCGGAGGGTAGCGAGACCCAGTACTTC
TRBV7-9	NA	TRBJ1-1	TRBD1	CASSLAKTGMNTEAFF	TGTGCCAGCAGCTTAGCGAAGACAGGGATGAACACTGAAGCTTTCTTT
TRBV19	NA	TRBJ2-7	NA	CASSRSRGHEQYF	TGTGCCAGTAGTAGATCTAGGGGCCACGAGCAGTACTTC
TRBV5-1	NA	TRBJ2-3	TRBD2	CASSGVLAGGYTDTQYF	TGCGCCAGCAGTGGGGTCCTGGCGGGAGGTTACACAGATACGCAGTATTTT
TRBV7-3	NA	TRBJ1-6	TRBD1	CASSLWGQGGSPLHF	TGTGCCAGCAGCTTATGGGGACAGGGAGGCTCACCCCTCCACTTT
TRBV10-3	NA	TRBJ2-7	TRBD2	CAISESGTSGFYEQYF	TGTGCCATCAGCGAGTCGGGGACTAGCGGGTTCTACGAGCAGTACTTC
TRBV28	NA	TRBJ2-1	NA	CASKRPGPYNEQFF	TGTGCCAGCAAACGGCCAGGGCCCTACAATGAGCAGTTCTTC
TRBV5-1	NA	TRBJ2-1	TRBD2	CASTPPLAEKNNEQFF	TGCGCCAGCACCCCACCTCTAGCGGAAAAGAACAATGAGCAGTTCTTC
TRBV2	NA	TRBJ2-1	TRBD2	CASSPSAGGNEQFF	TGTGCCAGCAGTCCTTCGGCGGGAGGGAATGAGCAGTTCTTC
TRBV29-1	NA	TRBJ2-1	NA	CSGKHNEQFF	TGCAGCGGAAAACATAATGAGCAGTTCTTC
TRBV27	NA	TRBJ2-3	NA	CASSSPGLSDTQYF	TGTGCCAGCAGTTCTCCAGGGCTCTCAGATACGCAGTATTTT
TRBV6-1	NA	TRBJ2-5	NA	CASNTKETQYF	TGTGCCAGCAACACCAAAGAGACCCAGTACTTC
TRBV28	NA	TRBJ1-5	TRBD1	CASSLCSSQGQKTGSQPQHF	TGTGCCAGCAGTTTATGCTCATCCCAAGGGCAGAAGACAGGGTCTCAGCCCCAGCATTTT
TRBV4-1	NA	TRBJ1-1	NA	CASSGGPNTEAFF	TGCGCCAGCAGCGGGGGCCCCAACACTGAAGCTTTCTTT